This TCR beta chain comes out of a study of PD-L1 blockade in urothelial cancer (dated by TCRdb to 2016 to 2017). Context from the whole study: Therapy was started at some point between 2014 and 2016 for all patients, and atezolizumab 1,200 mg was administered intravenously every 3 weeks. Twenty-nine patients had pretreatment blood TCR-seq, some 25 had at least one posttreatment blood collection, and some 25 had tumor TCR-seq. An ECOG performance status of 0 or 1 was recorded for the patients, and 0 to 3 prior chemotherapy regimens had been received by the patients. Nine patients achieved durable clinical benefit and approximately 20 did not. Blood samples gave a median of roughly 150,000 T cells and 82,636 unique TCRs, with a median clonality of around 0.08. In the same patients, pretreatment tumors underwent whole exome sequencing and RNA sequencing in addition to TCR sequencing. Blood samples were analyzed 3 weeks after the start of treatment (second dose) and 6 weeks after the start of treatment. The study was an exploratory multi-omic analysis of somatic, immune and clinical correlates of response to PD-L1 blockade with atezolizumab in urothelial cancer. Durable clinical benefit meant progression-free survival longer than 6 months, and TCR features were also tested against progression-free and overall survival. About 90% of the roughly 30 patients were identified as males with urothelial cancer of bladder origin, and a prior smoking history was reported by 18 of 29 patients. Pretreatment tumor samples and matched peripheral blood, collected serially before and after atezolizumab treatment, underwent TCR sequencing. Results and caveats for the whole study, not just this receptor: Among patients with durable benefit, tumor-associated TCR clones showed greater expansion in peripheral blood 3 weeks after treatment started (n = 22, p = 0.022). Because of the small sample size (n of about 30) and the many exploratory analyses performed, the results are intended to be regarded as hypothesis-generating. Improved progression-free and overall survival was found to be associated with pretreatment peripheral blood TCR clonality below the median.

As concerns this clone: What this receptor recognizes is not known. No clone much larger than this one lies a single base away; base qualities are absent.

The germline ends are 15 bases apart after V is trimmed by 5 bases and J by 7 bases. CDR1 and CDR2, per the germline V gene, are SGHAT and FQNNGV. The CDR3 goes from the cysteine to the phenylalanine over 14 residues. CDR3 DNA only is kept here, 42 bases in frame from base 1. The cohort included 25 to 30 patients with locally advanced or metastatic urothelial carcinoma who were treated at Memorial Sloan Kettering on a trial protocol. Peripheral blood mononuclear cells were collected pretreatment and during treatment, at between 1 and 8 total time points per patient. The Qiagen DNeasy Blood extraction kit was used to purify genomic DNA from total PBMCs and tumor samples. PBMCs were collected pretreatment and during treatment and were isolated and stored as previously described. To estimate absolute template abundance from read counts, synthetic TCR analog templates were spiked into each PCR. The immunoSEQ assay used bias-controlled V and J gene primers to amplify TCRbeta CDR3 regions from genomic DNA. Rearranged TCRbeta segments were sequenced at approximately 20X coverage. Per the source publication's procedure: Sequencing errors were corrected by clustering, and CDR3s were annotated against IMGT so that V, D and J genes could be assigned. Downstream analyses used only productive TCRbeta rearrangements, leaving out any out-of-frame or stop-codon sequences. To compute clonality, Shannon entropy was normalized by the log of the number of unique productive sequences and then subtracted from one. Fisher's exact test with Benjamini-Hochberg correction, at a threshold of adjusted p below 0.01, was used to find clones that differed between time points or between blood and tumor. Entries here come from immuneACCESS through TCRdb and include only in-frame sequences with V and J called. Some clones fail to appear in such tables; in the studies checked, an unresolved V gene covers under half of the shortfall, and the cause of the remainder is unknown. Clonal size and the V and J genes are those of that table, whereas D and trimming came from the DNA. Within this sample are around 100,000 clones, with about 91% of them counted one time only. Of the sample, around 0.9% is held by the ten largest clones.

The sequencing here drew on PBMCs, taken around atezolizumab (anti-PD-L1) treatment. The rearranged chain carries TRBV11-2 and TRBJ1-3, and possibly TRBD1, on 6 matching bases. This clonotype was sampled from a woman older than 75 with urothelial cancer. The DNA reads TGTGCCAGCAGCCCCCACCTCCAGGGGAACACCATATATTTT. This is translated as CASSPHLQGNTIYF. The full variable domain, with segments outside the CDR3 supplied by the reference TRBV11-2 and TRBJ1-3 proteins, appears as EAGVAQSPRYKIIEKRQSVAFWCNPISGHATLYWYQQILGQGPKLLIQFQNNGVVDDSQLPKDRFSAERLKGVDSTLKIQPAKLEDSAVYLCASSPHLQGNTIYFGEGSWLTVV.